The present T cell receptor beta chain was sequenced within a study of early T cells in non-severe SARS-CoV-2 infection. Study-level findings and limits: A preference for anti-spike CD8 responses marked VDJdb matching, which missed private and CD4 specificities.

Trimming removed 3 bases from V and 2 bases from J, with 2 bases in between. The CDR3 has 12 residues. CDR1 SGHVS and CDR2 FQNEAQ come from the germline V gene. With regard to this clonotype: Its antigen remains unidentified.

cDNA molecules, individually, were tagged with unique molecular identifiers. TCRdb recomputed calls from the 5' RACE reads with MiXCR, one row per CDR3 protein. The profile shows about 110,000 distinct CDR3 sequences, roughly 13% of them singletons. Sequencing was performed on whole blood, taken at baseline. The sequence derives from an adult who was a healthcare worker with PCR-confirmed SARS-CoV-2 infection or an uninfected control (not recorded which). This chain uses TRBV7-8 with TRBJ1-3, with D unresolved. CDR3 in amino acids: CASSFPGNTIYF. As DNA, the CDR3 is TGTGCCAGCAGCTTCCCTGGAAACACCATATATTTT.